Listed here are 17 T cell receptor beta chains from one sample, sequenced in a study of OX40 agonist ivuxolimab in advanced cancers. Assay: immunoSEQ multiplex PCR; the TCRdb copy retains only in-frame clones and omits some. The sample holds some 86,000 clones, 75% to 95% seen once. The sequenced sample was CD4+ or CD8+ T cells sorted from blood, obtained in a trial of the OX40 agonist ivuxolimab. The receptors here all came from an adult with an advanced solid tumor such as melanoma, head and neck, liver or kidney cancer.

The chain employs TRBV4-1 and TRBJ1-3, with a possible D match to TRBD1 (5 bases). The CDR3 is 15 residues long. Trimming stripped 1 base from V and 6 bases from J, with 13 bases between. Germline assignment: CDR1 MGHRA and CDR2 YSYEKL. CDR3 sequence reads: CASSQAPLTANTIYF. The CDR3 bases are TGCGCCAGCAGCCAAGCCCCCTTGACAGCAAACACCATATATTTT.

This clone showed up just once. The chain couples TRBV11-3 to TRBJ1-5; possibly TRBD1 for D (6 bases). Germline lookup yields CDR1 SGHNT and CDR2 YENEEA. The V gene lost 5 bases and the J gene lost 4 bases, with 15 bases spanning the gap. CDR3 length equals 15 residues. This CDR3 is CASSPSDRRNQPQHF. Here the CDR3 DNA reads TGTGCCAGCAGCCCGTCGGACAGACGAAATCAGCCCCAGCATTTT.

V gene TRBV2 combines with J gene TRBJ2-1, with 10 nucleotides matching TRBD2. This CDR3 spans 16 amino acids. Germline lookup yields CDR1 SNHLY and CDR2 FYNNEI. V shed 4 bases and J 8 bases; nucleotides not matched to a gene: 11. The CDR3 protein is CASSAQLAGGGDEQFF. For the CDR3, the DNA is TGTGCCAGCAGTGCCCAATTAGCGGGAGGAGGTGATGAGCAGTTCTTC.

The table lists this clone with a count of one. The V gene is TRBV5-4, the J gene TRBJ2-1; 11 nucleotides line up with TRBD2. This CDR3 has 17 residues. Per the germline V gene, CDR1 is SGHNT and CDR2 is YYREEE (reference sequence). Unmatched junction bases numbered 14, after V lost 4 bases and J lost 8 bases. CDR3 coding DNA: TGTGCCAGCAGCCCTAGACTAGCGGGATCGGCCGGCCATGAGCAGTTCTTC. Its protein product is CASSPRLAGSAGHEQFF.

This rearrangement joins TRBV6-1 to TRBJ1-5; TRBD1 is a possible D gene (6 bases). Germline CDR1 is MNHNS and CDR2 is SASEGT. The CDR3 runs 14 residues. With 6 bases removed from V and 6 bases from J, the gap between germline ends came to 15 bases. The chain's CDR3 is CASSEDDRPQPQHF. CDR3 in DNA: TGTGCCAGCAGCGAGGATGACAGGCCTCAGCCCCAGCATTTT.

This clone has just a few counts. The CDR3 spells CASSMGQDGRDTQYF. CDR3 nucleotides: TGTGCCAGTAGTATGGGGCAGGACGGGCGGGATACGCAGTATTTT. The J gene is TRBJ2-3, the V gene TRBV19; possibly TRBD1 for D (5 bases). V was clipped by 3 bases and J by 6 bases, with 16 bases between them. The CDR3 spans 15 residues. From germline, CDR1 is LNHDA and CDR2 SQIVND (reference sequence).

V is TRBV19 and J is TRBJ1-1, with TRBD1 matching 11 bases. The CDR3 is 16 amino acids. V lost 6 bases to trimming and J lost 4 bases; unmatched junction nucleotides: 10. CDR1 and CDR2 (germline): LNHDA, SQIVND (reference sequence). CDR3 nucleotides: TGTGCCAGTAGGAGGACAGGGGGCTCGGTGGTCACTGAAGCTTTCTTT. Protein: CASRRTGGSVVTEAFF.

This sequence joins TRBV6-4 and TRBJ1-1, with 7 positions matching TRBD1. J lost 4 bases, V lost 7 bases, and 12 bases had no gene match. Germline V gene sequence: CDR1 MRHNA, CDR2 SNTAGT. The CDR3 length is 15 residues. The CDR3 here is CASKRGTDEPTEAFF. CDR3 DNA sequence: TGTGCCAGCAAAAGGGGGACAGACGAACCCACTGAAGCTTTCTTT.

This rearrangement joins TRBV6-6 to TRBJ2-1; D is uncertain. The germline gives CDR1 MNHNY, CDR2 SVGAGI (reference sequence). The CDR3 contains 14 residues. The ends were cut back, 2 bases at V and 3 bases at J, with 8 bases in the middle. CDR3 region: CASSYETFYNEQFF. DNA of the CDR3: TGTGCCAGCAGTTACGAGACTTTCTACAATGAGCAGTTCTTC.

This rearrangement joins TRBV4-1 to TRBJ2-5; 11 nucleotides match TRBD1. With V trimmed by 3 bases and J by 5 bases, 2 bases remained unmatched. Germline CDR1 reads MGHRA; CDR2 reads YSYEKL. The CDR3 extends over 14 amino acids. The CDR3 sequence: CASSQDRGLETQYF. CDR3 DNA: TGCGCCAGCAGCCAGGACAGGGGGCTCGAGACCCAGTACTTC.

The chain combines TRBV18 with TRBJ2-5, with 7 nucleotides matching TRBD2. CDR1 is KGHSH and CDR2 is LQKENI in the germline V gene. The V gene end was trimmed by 0 bases and the J gene end by 2 bases; junction bases not matched to a gene: 3. The CDR3 length is 15 residues. CDR3 protein: CASSPPGLPQETQYF. CDR3 bases: TGTGCCAGCTCACCACCGGGACTACCACAAGAGACCCAGTACTTC.

V gene TRBV5-1 combines with J gene TRBJ2-1, with TRBD2 matching 7 bases. The length of the CDR3 is 17 residues. Germline CDR1 reads SGHRS; CDR2 reads YFSETQ. V shed 3 bases, J shed 3 bases, and the junction held 12 bases outside the gene matches. CDR3 residues: CASSWGMGGSSYNEQFF. The CDR3 coding sequence is TGCGCCAGCAGCTGGGGGATGGGAGGGAGTAGCTACAATGAGCAGTTCTTC.

V is TRBV21-1 and J is TRBJ2-3; no check of the table's D call, TRBD2, against the DNA was made. TRBV21-1 is annotated as a pseudogene. The CDR3 is made up of 16 amino acids. The CDR3 DNA is TGTGCCCAGCAGCGATGGCGGGAGTCAAGCACAGATACGCAGTATTTT. As protein: CAQQRWRESSTDTQYF.

The rearrangement links TRBV15 to TRBJ2-1, with D unclear. The CDR3 has 14 amino acids. In germline, CDR1 is LNHNV, CDR2 YYDKDF (reference sequence). V dropped 4 bases and J dropped 4 bases, with 11 bases sitting between them. CDR3: CATSKERGYNEQFF. As DNA, the CDR3 is TGTGCCACCAGCAAGGAACGTGGTTACAATGAGCAGTTCTTC. The whole variable domain, filled in from reference TRBV15 and TRBJ2-1, reads DAMVIQNPRYQVTQFGKPVTLSCSQTLNHNVMYWYQQKSSQAPKLLFHYYDKDFNNEADTPDNFQSRRPNTSFCFLDIRSPGLGDTAMYLCATSKERGYNEQFFGPGTRLTVL.

The table lists this clone with a count of one. This chain joins TRBV10-2 and TRBJ2-7; D not resolved. This CDR3 comprises 12 residues. CDR1 and CDR2 from the germline V gene are WSHSY and SAAADI. V was cut by 6 bases and J by 6 bases, with 12 bases left in between. This CDR3 is CASREDFREQYF. The CDR3 DNA reads as TGCGCCAGCAGGGAAGACTTTCGCGAGCAGTACTTC.

CDR3 bases: TGTGCCAGCAGCTTAGGGCAGGGACGAGGTCGGGATGAGCAGTTCTTC. Translation gives CASSLGQGRGRDEQFF. This sequence joins TRBV7-2 and TRBJ2-1; possibly TRBD1 or TRBD2 for D (5 bases each). The ends were cut back, 1 base at V and 8 bases at J, with 18 bases in the middle. This CDR3 has 16 residues. Germline V gene data show CDR1 as SGHTA and CDR2 as FQGNSA.

The chain joins TRBV9 to TRBJ2-1; the D gene is possibly TRBD1 (6 bases). Germline V gives CDR1 SGDLS, CDR2 YYNGEE. The CDR3 has 15 amino acids. V gave up 4 bases and J gave up 6 bases, with 17 bases separating them. The CDR3 bases are TGTGCCAGCAGCCCCTGGGGACACAATTCCAATGAGCAGTTCTTC. Translating gives CASSPWGHNSNEQFF.